The following is a TCR beta chain sequence with its context. Its binding antigen is unknown. One base away there is no much larger clone; base qualities are not given. Donors were healthy HIV-negative adults with no recently reported acute infections or vaccinations. Every donor was a Caucasian adult residing in Nashville, Tennessee, USA. CD4+ T cells were enriched through magnetic negative selection, after which naive cells were positively selected on CD45RA and the remaining negative fraction served as the memory subset. After blood collection by leukapheresis, PBMCs were isolated using Ficoll-Histopaque density gradient centrifugation and then cryopreserved in the vapor phase of liquid nitrogen. Analytical flow cytometry was used to check the purity and quantity of every magnetically sorted T cell population. Genomic DNA was isolated from each sorted fraction and quantified by UV absorbance on a Nanodrop 2000c.

Using the deep immunoSEQ assay, TCR CDR3 regions were amplified from genomic DNA by multiplex PCR. Extracted genomic DNA from each cell subset was distributed evenly across all wells of several immunoSEQ 96-well plates, and each plate was treated as a replicate. For sorted subsets, approximately 210 ng of genomic DNA, equivalent to around 31,000 T cell genomes, went into each replicate PCR. Purified libraries were quantified with a Qubit 3.0 fluorometer, sized on a Bioanalyzer 2100, and re-quantified with the KAPA Library Quantification kit. Every immunoSEQ 96-well plate was sequenced on a separate single-read 150-cycle Illumina NextSeq 550 flow cell. As for how the authors treated the data: Because only junctional sequences without quality scores were contained in the immunoSEQ output, filtering matching that applied to full-length reads could not be performed. Sequences were annotated with PyIR, a Python wrapper for IgBLAST v1.9, using IMGT germline references to assign V/J genes and CDR3. Reads with weak V/J assignments (E-value above 1e-6), missing CDR3, stop codons, out-of-frame junctions, or ambiguous translated residues were removed. V3J clonotypes were defined as sequences sharing an identical inferred V gene, J gene, and CDR3 amino acid sequence. Percentage overlap between repertoires was calculated by dividing the number of shared unique clonotypes by the size of the smaller repertoire. Richness of each repertoire was evaluated using RTK rarefaction, the Chao1 estimator, and Recon v2.1 estimates of unobserved clonotypes. OLGA was used to compute generation probabilities for all TCRbeta clonotypes that the gDNA method yielded from a handful of donors. What TCRdb holds here is the immuneACCESS table cut down to in-frame rearrangements. Part of the clones is not present; checked against another copy, under half of the missing clones reflect an unresolved V gene, and the others are unexplained. D and trimming come from the DNA, and the V and J calls and clone size come from that table. This sample holds approximately 1.1 million clones; about 80% were observed only once. The top ten clones comprise 0.5% to 0.6% of the sample.

The sample originates from a study of shared clonotypes between healthy human individuals (dated by TCRdb to between 2020 and 2021). Background on the whole study: The cohort included a few men and a couple of women between 18 and 49 years of age. Leukapheresis yielded between about 0.85 and 9 billion PBMCs per donor. To estimate repertoire size and how much clonotypes are shared between individuals, the study performed deep sequencing of blood TCR repertoires from five healthy adults. For each donor, CD4 naive and CD4 memory were each given three plates, CD8 naive was given two plates, and CD8 memory was given one plate. Different laboratories and diverse techniques were used to prepare libraries and sequence TCR repertoires, to increase sequencing depth and limit assay-specific biases. Paper-wide results and their limitations: The genetic and exposure-history diversity represented was limited by the small number of donors. Only blood was sampled, and tissue TCR repertoires likely differ from those in blood. Based on pairwise subsampling, the degree of clonotype sharing among donors was expected to be affected by sequencing depth. Approximately 5% of naive CD4, around 4% of naive CD8, 2.3% of memory CD4, and 0.4% of memory CD8 clonotypes were shared across a few donors. Even with the large sequencing depth, rarefaction of the sorted-subset datasets indicated that sequencing was incomplete. Compared with non-shared clonotypes, clonotypes shared by all four sorted-subset donors had higher generation probabilities. Naive subsets generally had larger estimated clonotype richness than memory subsets did.

The CDR3 starts with the cysteine, ends with the phenylalanine, and has 14 residues. The CDR3 DNA has 42 bases and is translated from base 1. CDR1 is given as SGHDN and CDR2 as FVKESK, both from the germline V gene. The V end loses 1 base and the J end loses 5 bases, and a stretch of 11 bases separates them. The sequenced sample consisted of memory CD4+ T cells from PBMCs. Explained via the paper, the cell subset or site label denotes: CD45RA-negative fraction. The chain uses TRBV14 and TRBJ2-5, with an unclear D gene assignment. The receptor's source is a man between 18 and 35 years old in good health. Some clones in this sample may be carry-over from other donors' samples. The CDR3 has the sequence CASSQGARSETQYF. Read as DNA, the sequence is TGTGCCAGCAGCCAAGGCGCTCGTTCCGAGACCCAGTACTTC.